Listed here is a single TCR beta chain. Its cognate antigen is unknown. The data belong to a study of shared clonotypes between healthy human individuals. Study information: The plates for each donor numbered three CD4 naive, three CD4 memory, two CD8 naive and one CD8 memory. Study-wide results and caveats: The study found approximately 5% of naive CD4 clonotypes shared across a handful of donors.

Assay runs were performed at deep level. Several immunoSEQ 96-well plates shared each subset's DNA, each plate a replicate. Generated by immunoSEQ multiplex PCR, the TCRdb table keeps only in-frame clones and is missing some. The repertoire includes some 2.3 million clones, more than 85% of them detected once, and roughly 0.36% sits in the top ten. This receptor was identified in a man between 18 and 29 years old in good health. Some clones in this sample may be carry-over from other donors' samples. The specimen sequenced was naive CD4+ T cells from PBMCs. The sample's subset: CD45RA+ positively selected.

The CDR3 sequence: CASSTVALAGAGGTQYF. In DNA, the CDR3 is TGTGCCAGCAGCACCGTGGCACTAGCGGGAGCTGGGGGGACCCAGTACTTC. The chain joins TRBV7-2 to TRBJ2-5, with 11 bases aligning to TRBD2. The CDR3 extends over 17 amino acids. Germline V gene lookup returns CDR1 SGHTA and CDR2 FQGNSA. With V trimmed by 5 bases and J by 7 bases, 15 bases remained unmatched.